This is a list of T cell receptor beta chains from one sample in a study of T-cell memory formation after mild COVID-19. TCRdb processed the 5' RACE reads anew with MiXCR; each CDR3 protein has one entry. The repertoire holds 500,000 to 600,000 distinct CDR3 sequences, with over 15% as singletons. The sequencing sample was made of PBMCs or a T cell subset sorted from them (not recorded which). Receptors were obtained from an adult woman who had mild COVID-19 (a few samples of this study predate the infection). Cell type and time point are not known. The conserved cysteine and the conserved F or W are not part of the CDR3 here. D genes are given only for firm matches. Clone size is not always given. Where it is, it says once, few, many or a class for expanded clones.

D	J	V	size	CDR3
-	TRBJ1-2	TRBV24-1	-	ATSDPDMVPGTYGYT
-	TRBJ2-5	TRBV7-6	-	ASSPRLARRETQY
TRBD1	TRBJ2-7	TRBV25-1	-	ASSGLPGTGARYEQY
TRBD2	TRBJ2-7	TRBV11-3	-	ASSLVAGTEQY
TRBD1	TRBJ1-2	TRBV4-1	few	ASSQERTGTLREDGYT
-	TRBJ2-3	TRBV7-2	many	ASSLDAPDTQY
-	TRBJ2-7	TRBV29-1	-	SVAARLNEQY
-	TRBJ2-7	TRBV12-3/TRBV12-4	many	ASSTGPSYEQY
-	TRBJ1-2	TRBV6-5	-	ATSDRDGYT
TRBD2	TRBJ2-1	TRBV4-3	-	ASSQEGREGPNEQF
-	TRBJ2-7	TRBV28	few	ASRKDSFYEQY
-	TRBJ2-5	TRBV5-1	many	ASSHLRETQY
-	TRBJ2-2	TRBV30	-	AWNQQNTGELF
-	TRBJ1-5	TRBV29-1	-	SVATSSNQPQH
-	TRBJ2-3	TRBV6-1	few	ASSEAKEVGTDTQY
TRBD2	TRBJ2-3	TRBV5-5	-	ASSLSGGEITQY
-	TRBJ2-2	TRBV5-1	-	ASSFSGGAGTGELF
-	TRBJ2-1	TRBV19	few	ATRLWSEQF
-	TRBJ2-7	TRBV27	few	ASSPFSSYEQY
TRBD2	TRBJ2-5	TRBV24-1	-	ATRSTGGTQY
-	TRBJ1-1	TRBV7-3	few	ASSFIRPDTEAF
-	TRBJ1-3	TRBV4-1	few	ASSQETRGGNTIY
TRBD2	TRBJ2-3	TRBV27	few	ASTSFGGSGGLLDTQY
-	TRBJ2-1	TRBV7-9	-	ASSYPWTGEQF
-	TRBJ1-1	TRBV6-5	few	ASSFSGLKNTEAF
TRBD2	TRBJ2-1	TRBV4-1	-	ASSQGGSLGEQF
TRBD1	TRBJ1-1	TRBV18	few	ASSFAGGARNTEAF
TRBD2	TRBJ2-1	TRBV7-2	-	ASSYEAGGPSSYNEQF
TRBD2	TRBJ2-1	TRBV5-1	-	ASSFGTGVLAVVNEQF
TRBD1	TRBJ1-2	TRBV29-1	-	SGTGNYGYT